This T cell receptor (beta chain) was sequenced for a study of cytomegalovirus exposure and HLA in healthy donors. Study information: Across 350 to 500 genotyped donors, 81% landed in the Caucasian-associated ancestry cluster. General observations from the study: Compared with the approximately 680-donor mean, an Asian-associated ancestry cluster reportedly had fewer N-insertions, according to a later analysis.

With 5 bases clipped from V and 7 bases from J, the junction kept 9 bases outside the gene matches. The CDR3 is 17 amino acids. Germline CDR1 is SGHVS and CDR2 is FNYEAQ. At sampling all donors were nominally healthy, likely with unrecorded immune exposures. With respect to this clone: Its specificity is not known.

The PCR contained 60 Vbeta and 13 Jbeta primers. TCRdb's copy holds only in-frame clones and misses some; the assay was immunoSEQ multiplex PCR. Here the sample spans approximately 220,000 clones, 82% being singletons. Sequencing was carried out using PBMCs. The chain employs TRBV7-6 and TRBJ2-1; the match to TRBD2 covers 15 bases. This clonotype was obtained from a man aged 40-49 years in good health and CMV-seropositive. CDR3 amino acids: CASSGSRTSGRGNEQFF. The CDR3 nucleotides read TGTGCCAGCAGCGGGTCCCGGACTAGCGGGAGGGGTAATGAGCAGTTCTTC.